This T cell receptor beta chain emerged from a study of blood T cell repertoires in COVID-19. Across the whole study: Samples taken during acute and convalescent COVID-19 were collected in the United States, Italy and Spain. The cDNA or gDNA used as material had been derived from T cells, B-cell-depleted T cells, or PBMCs.

CDR3 length: 15 amino acids. Germline CDR1 and CDR2: MNHEY and SMNVEV (reference sequence). V gave up 6 bases and J gave up 1 base, with 15 bases separating them. Everyone who took part was roughly 18 to 89 years old, and they came from about 25 US areas. Authors' data handling: Nucleated cell counts were estimated from reference gene primer amplification. Some clones are missing from TCRdb's copy, which holds only in-frame ones; the method was immunoSEQ multiplex PCR. From that table come the V and J calls and clone size; the DNA was used to work out D and trimming. The sample consists of around 320,000 clones, 89% of them appearing once.

The rearrangement joins TRBV27 to TRBJ1-2; weak D call: TRBD1 (5 bases). This clonotype originated in a woman aged 45-59 years who had been exposed to COVID-19. Sequenced material: PBMCs or T cells enriched from blood (not recorded which). The CDR3 DNA reads TGTGCCAGCAGACGGGGGAAGGGGCATAACTATGGCTACACCTTC. This sequence encodes CASRRGKGHNYGYTF.